These 11 T cell receptor beta chains share one sample of origin, sequenced in a study of blood T cell repertoires in COVID-19. The data were produced by immunoSEQ multiplex PCR, yet TCRdb's version contains in-frame clones alone and is incomplete. Among some 78,000 clones, around nine tenths were seen once, and the ten largest hold over 4%. Input material: peripheral blood. The receptors originated from a woman over 75 with active or convalescent COVID-19.

The rearrangement joins TRBV20-1 to TRBJ2-3; 8 bases are a match to TRBD1. The CDR3 totals 18 residues. Germline CDR1 DFQATT, CDR2 SNEGSKA (reference sequence). Losses at the gene ends were 3 bases for V and 2 bases for J; bases not matched to a gene: 16. DNA for the CDR3: TGCAGTGCTAGTCCAGGGGGCTGGGGGGTCAGGATCACAGATACGCAGTATTTT. This gives the protein CSASPGGWGVRITDTQYF.

The chain recombines TRBV24-1 with TRBJ2-5, with TRBD1 identical over 12 bases. The CDR3 loop spans 16 amino acids. Germline V gene sequence: CDR1 KGHDR, CDR2 SFDVKD. Germline trimming cut 4 bases from V and 4 bases from J; bases unmatched to any gene: 6. The CDR3 here is CATSEPRDRGRETQYF. As DNA, the CDR3 is TGTGCCACCAGTGAGCCCCGGGACAGGGGGCGAGAGACCCAGTACTTC.

The gene calls are TRBV3-1 (or the pseudogene TRBV3-2) and TRBJ2-5; 8 bases match TRBD1. The CDR3 contains 14 residues. Germline V CDR1 and CDR2: LGHDT, YNNKEL (reference sequence). Unmatched junction bases numbered 3, after V lost 1 base and J lost 5 bases. CDR3 coding DNA: TGTGCCAGCAGCCAAGCAGGGGGCTGGGAGACCCAGTACTTC. It yields the protein CASSQAGGWETQYF.

The chain links TRBV4-3 to TRBJ2-7; 7 bases are shared with TRBD1. V lost 3 bases to trimming and J lost 0 bases; unmatched junction nucleotides: 5. The CDR3 is 15 amino acids. Looked up from germline, CDR1 is LGHNA and CDR2 is YSLEER. The CDR3 reads CASSQLTGSSYEQYF. DNA of the CDR3: TGCGCCAGCAGCCAGCTGACAGGGAGCTCCTACGAGCAGTACTTC.

This rearrangement joins TRBV19 to TRBJ1-1; 9 bases match TRBD1. V dropped 6 bases and J dropped 3; count of bases not matched to a gene: 11. There are 16 residues in the CDR3. Germline V lookup: CDR1 LNHDA, CDR2 SQIVND (reference sequence). Here the CDR3 reads CASRPLQGAGYTEAFF. The DNA of the CDR3 is TGTGCCAGTAGGCCGTTACAGGGGGCCGGGTACACTGAAGCTTTCTTT.

The rearrangement uses TRBV27 and TRBJ2-5, with D tentatively TRBD1 (6 bases). V lost 3 bases, J lost 4 bases, and 18 bases lay in between. CDR3 length: 16 residues. The germline V gene has CDR1 MNHEY and CDR2 SMNVEV (reference sequence). CDR3 in amino acids: CASSLGMNRAGETQYF. The CDR3 nucleotides are TGTGCCAGCAGTTTGGGTATGAACAGGGCGGGAGAGACCCAGTACTTC.

The chain links TRBV25-1 to TRBJ1-6; D is unclear. V lost 2 bases to trimming and J lost 10 bases, with 12 bases between them. Germline loops: CDR1 MGHDK, CDR2 SYGVNS. This CDR3 is 14 amino acids long. CDR3 sequence: CASSEKKGGSPLHF. The CDR3 DNA reads TGTGCCAGCAGTGAAAAAAAAGGAGGGTCACCCCTCCACTTT.

The chain recombines TRBV11-3 with TRBJ2-7, with a possible D match to TRBD2 (5 bases). The CDR3 is 14 residues long. Trimming took off 3 bases at V and 0 bases at J, with 9 bases between the two ends. Per germline, CDR1 SGHNT and CDR2 YENEEA. This CDR3 is CASSFSGNSYEQYF. The CDR3 DNA reads as TGTGCCAGCAGCTTCTCGGGGAACTCCTACGAGCAGTACTTC.

The chain combines TRBV28 with TRBJ1-4; TRBD1 agrees at 9 bases. Germline assignment: CDR1 MDHEN and CDR2 SYDVKM. The junction had 5 bases not matched to a gene; V was cut back by 4 bases and J by 8 bases. The CDR3 spans 14 residues. In DNA form, the CDR3 reads TGTGCCAGCAGTTCCGGGACAGGGTTCGAAAAACTGTTTTTT. This gives the protein CASSSGTGFEKLFF. Looking up the rest from reference TRBV28 and TRBJ1-4 gives the full variable domain: DVKVTQSSRYLVKRTGEKVFLECVQDMDHENMFWYRQDPGLGLRLIYFSYDVKMKEKGDIPEGYSVSREKKERFSLILESASTNQTSMYLCASSSGTGFEKLFFGSGTQLSVL.

The chain links TRBV10-3 to TRBJ2-3; 7 bases align to TRBD1. This CDR3 comprises 14 residues. After removal of 3 bases from V and 3 bases from J, the junction contained 3 bases not matched to a gene. Germline loops: CDR1 ENHRY, CDR2 SYGVKD. The CDR3 reads CAISEDRVTDTQYF. The CDR3 DNA is TGTGCCATCAGTGAAGACAGGGTAACAGATACGCAGTATTTT.

In its sample, this clone was seen once. The V gene is TRBV19, the J gene TRBJ2-7; TRBD2 matches at 9 bases. Germline CDR1 is LNHDA and CDR2 is SQIVND (reference sequence). The J segment lost 5 bases and the V segment lost 5 bases, leaving 7 bases of the junction unmatched. CDR3 length: 14 amino acids. CDR3 DNA: TGTGCCAGTAGTGACCCAGCGGGAGGCGACGAGCAGTACTTC. Amino acid sequence: CASSDPAGGDEQYF.